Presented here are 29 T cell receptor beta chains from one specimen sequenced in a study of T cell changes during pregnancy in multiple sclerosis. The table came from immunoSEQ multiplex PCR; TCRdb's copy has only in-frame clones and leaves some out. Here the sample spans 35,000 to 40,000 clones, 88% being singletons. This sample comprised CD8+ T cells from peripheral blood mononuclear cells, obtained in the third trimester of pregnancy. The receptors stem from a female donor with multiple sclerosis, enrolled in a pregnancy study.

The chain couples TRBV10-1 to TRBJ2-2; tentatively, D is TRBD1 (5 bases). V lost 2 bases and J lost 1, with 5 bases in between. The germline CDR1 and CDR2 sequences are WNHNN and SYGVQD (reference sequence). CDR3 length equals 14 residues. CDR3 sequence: CASSETGNTGELFF. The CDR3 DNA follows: TGCGCCAGCAGTGAGACAGGGAACACCGGGGAGCTGTTTTTT.

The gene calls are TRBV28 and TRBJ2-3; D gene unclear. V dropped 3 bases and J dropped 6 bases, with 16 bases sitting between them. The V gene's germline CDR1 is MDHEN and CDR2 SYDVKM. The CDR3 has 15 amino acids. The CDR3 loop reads CASSLPRSFLDTQYF. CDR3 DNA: TGTGCCAGCAGTTTGCCTAGAAGTTTTTTGGATACGCAGTATTTT.

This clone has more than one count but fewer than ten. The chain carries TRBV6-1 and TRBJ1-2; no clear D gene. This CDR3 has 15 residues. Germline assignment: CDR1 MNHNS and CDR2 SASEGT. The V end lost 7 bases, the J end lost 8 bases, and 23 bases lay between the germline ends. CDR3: CASTDGFGPAGGYTF. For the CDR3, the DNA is TGTGCCAGCACCGATGGGTTTGGGCCGGCTGGGGGCTACACCTTC.

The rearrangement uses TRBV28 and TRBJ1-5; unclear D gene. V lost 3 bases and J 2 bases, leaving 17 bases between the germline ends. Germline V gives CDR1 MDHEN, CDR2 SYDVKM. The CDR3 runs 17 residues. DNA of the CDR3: TGTGCCAGCAGTTTGTGGGCTCACGTTGGTGGCAATCAGCCCCAGCATTTT. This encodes CASSLWAHVGGNQPQHF.

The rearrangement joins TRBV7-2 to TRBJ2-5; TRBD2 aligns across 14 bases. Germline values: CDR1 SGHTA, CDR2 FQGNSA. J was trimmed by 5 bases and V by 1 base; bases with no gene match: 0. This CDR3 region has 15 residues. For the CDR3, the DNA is TGTGCCAGCAGCTTAGGGACTAGCGGGGGGGAGACCCAGTACTTC. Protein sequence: CASSLGTSGGETQYF. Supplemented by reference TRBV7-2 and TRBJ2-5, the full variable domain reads GAGVSQSPSNKVTEKGKDVELRCDPISGHTALYWYRQSLGQGLEFLIYFQGNSAPDKSGLPSDRFSAERTGGSVSTLTIQRTQQEDSAVYLCASSLGTSGGETQYFGPGTRLLVL.

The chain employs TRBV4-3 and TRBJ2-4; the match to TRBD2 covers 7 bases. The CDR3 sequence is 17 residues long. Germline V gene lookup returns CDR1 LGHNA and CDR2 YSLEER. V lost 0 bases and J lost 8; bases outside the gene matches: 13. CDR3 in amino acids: CASSQDGLPMGGDIQYF. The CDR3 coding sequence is TGCGCCAGCAGCCAAGACGGCTTACCGATGGGGGGGGACATTCAGTACTTC.

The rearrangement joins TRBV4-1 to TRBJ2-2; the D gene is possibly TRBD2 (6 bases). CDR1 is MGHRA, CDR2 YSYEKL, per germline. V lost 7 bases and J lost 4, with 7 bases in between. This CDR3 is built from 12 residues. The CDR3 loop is CASMGGTGELFF. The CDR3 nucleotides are TGCGCCAGCATGGGGGGCACCGGGGAGCTGTTTTTT.

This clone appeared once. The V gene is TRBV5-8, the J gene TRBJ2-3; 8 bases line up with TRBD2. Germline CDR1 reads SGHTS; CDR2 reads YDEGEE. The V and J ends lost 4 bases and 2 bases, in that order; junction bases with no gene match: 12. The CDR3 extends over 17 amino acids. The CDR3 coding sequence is TGTGCCAGCAGCCCCCTTTCTAGCGGGTTATCCACAGATACGCAGTATTTT. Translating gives CASSPLSSGLSTDTQYF.

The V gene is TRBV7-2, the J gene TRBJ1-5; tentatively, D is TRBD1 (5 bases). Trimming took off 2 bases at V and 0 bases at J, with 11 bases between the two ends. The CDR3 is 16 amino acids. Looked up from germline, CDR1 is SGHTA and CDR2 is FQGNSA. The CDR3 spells CASSLKGSYSNQPQHF. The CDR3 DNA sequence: TGTGCCAGCAGCTTAAAGGGGTCTTATAGCAATCAGCCCCAGCATTTT.

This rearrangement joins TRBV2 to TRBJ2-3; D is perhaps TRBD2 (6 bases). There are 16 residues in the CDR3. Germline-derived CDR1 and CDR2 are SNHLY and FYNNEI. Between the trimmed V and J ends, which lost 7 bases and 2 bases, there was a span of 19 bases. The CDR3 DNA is TGTGCCAGCAAAATTGGGCAAGCGGGTTACACAGATACGCAGTATTTT. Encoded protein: CASKIGQAGYTDTQYF.

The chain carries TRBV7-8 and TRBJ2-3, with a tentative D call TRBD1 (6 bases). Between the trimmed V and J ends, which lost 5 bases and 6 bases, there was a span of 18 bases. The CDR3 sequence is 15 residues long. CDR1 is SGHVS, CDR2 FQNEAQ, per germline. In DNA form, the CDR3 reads TGTGCCAGCAGCCCATCGACAGGTCGGATTGATACGCAGTATTTT. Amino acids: CASSPSTGRIDTQYF. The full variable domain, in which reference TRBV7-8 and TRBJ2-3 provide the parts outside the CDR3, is GAGVSQSPRYKVAKRGQDVALRCDPISGHVSLFWYQQALGQGPEFLTYFQNEAQLDKSGLPSDRFFAERPEGSVSTLKIQRTQQEDSAVYLCASSPSTGRIDTQYFGPGTRLTVL.

The CDR3 loop reads CASMSGGGLSYEQYF. DNA of the CDR3: TGTGCCAGCATGTCTGGCGGGGGCCTCTCCTACGAGCAGTACTTC. The rearrangement links TRBV27 to TRBJ2-7; a weak D match, TRBD2 (7 bases). The germline gives CDR1 MNHEY, CDR2 SMNVEV (reference sequence). Trimming cost V 7 bases and J 0 bases, with 16 bases left between them. CDR3 length equals 15 residues.

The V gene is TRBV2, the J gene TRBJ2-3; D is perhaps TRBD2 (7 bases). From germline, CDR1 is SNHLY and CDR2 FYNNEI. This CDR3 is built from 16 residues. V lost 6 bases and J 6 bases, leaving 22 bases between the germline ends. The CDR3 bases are TGTGCCAGCAGCCGCGGGGCGGGGGCCTCTGGGGATACGCAGTATTTT. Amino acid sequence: CASSRGAGASGDTQYF.

The CDR3 DNA is TGTGCCAGTAGTAAATTAGCACTTATGAACACTGAAGCTTTCTTT. Amino acids: CASSKLALMNTEAFF. V gene TRBV19 combines with J gene TRBJ1-1, with D unclear. With 4 bases removed from V and 0 bases from J, the gap between germline ends came to 12 bases. Germline V gene lookup returns CDR1 LNHDA and CDR2 SQIVND (reference sequence). This CDR3 is built from 15 residues.

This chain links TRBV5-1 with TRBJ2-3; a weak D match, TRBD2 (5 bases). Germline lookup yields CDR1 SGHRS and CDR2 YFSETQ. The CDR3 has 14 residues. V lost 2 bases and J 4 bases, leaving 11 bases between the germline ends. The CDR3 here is CASSFEGLPDTQYF. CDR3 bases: TGCGCCAGCAGCTTTGAGGGTCTACCAGATACGCAGTATTTT.

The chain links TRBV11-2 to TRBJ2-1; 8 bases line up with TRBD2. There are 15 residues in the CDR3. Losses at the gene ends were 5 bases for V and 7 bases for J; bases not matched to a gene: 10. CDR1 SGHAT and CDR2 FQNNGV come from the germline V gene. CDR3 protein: CASSPGLGGRNEQFF. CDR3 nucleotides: TGTGCCAGCAGCCCGGGACTAGGGGGGCGAAATGAGCAGTTCTTC.

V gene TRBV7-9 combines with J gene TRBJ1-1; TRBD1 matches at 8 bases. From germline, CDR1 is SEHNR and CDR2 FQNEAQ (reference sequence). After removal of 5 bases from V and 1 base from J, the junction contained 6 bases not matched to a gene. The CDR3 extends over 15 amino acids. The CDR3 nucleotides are TGTGCCAGCAGCCCCTGGACAGGGCGGAACACTGAAGCTTTCTTT. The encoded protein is CASSPWTGRNTEAFF.

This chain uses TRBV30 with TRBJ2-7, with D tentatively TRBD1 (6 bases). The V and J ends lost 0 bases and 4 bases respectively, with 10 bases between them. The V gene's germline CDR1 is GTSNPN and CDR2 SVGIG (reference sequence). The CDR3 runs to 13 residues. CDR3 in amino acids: CAWSVTGSYEQYF. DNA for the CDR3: TGTGCCTGGAGTGTTACAGGGTCGTACGAGCAGTACTTC.

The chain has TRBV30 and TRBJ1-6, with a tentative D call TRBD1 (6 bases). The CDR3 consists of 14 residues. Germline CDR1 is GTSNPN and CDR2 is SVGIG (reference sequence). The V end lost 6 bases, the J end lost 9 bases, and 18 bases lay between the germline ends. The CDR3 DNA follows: TGTGCCTGCCATCGTACAGGGCCAGGTTCACCCCTCCACTTT. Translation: CACHRTGPGSPLHF. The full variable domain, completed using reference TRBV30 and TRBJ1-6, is SQTIHQWPATLVQPVGSPLSLECTVEGTSNPNLYWYRQAAGRGLQLLFYSVGIGQISSEVPQNLSASRPQDRQFILSSKKLLLSDSGFYLCACHRTGPGSPLHFGNGTRLTVT.

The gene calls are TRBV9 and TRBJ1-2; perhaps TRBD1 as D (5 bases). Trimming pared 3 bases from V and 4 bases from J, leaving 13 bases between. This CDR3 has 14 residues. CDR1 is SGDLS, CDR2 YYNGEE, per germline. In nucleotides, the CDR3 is TGTGCCAGCAGCGCCGGCGGGACGGTCTATGGCTACACCTTC. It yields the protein CASSAGGTVYGYTF.

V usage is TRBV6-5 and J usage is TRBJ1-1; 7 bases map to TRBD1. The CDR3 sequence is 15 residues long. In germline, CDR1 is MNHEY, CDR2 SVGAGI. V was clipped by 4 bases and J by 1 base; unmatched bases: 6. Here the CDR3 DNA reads TGTGCCAGCAGTTCAGGGGGGCGGGGGAACACTGAAGCTTTCTTT. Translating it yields CASSSGGRGNTEAFF.

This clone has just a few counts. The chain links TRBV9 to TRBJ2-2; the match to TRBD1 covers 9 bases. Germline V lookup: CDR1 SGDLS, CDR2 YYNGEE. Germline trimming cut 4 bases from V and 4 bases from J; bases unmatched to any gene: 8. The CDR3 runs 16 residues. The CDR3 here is CASSSGTGKGTGELFF. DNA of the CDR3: TGTGCCAGCAGCTCTGGGACAGGGAAGGGCACCGGGGAGCTGTTTTTT.

The CDR3 here is CASSIGTTYYEQYF. The CDR3 nucleotides read TGTGCCAGCAGCATCGGGACTACTTACTACGAGCAGTACTTC. The chain combines TRBV5-6 with TRBJ2-7, with 7 bases matching TRBD2. The CDR3 contains 14 residues. J gave up 3 bases and V 4 bases, and 7 bases lay outside the gene matches. Germline CDR1 and CDR2: SGHDT and YYEEEE.

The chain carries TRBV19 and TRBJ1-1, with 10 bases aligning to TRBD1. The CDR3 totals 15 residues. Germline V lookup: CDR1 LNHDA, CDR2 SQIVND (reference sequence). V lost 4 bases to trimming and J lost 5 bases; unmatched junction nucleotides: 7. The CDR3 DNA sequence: TGTGCCAGTAGTAGTTGGGGACAGGGGAAGACTGAAGCTTTCTTT. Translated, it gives CASSSWGQGKTEAFF.

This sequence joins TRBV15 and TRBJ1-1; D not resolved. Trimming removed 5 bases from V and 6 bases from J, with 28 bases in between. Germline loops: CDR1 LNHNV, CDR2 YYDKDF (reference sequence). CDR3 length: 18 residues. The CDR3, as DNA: TGTGCCACCAGCCCCCTATTGAAGTACGGGGTCCCTGGCGCTGAAGCTTTCTTT. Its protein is CATSPLLKYGVPGAEAFF.

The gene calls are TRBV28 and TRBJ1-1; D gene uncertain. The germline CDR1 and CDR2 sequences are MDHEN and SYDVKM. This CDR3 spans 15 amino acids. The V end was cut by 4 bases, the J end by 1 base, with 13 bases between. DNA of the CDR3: TGTGCCAGCAGTTCCGCCCTCGAACAGAACACTGAAGCTTTCTTT. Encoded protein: CASSSALEQNTEAFF.

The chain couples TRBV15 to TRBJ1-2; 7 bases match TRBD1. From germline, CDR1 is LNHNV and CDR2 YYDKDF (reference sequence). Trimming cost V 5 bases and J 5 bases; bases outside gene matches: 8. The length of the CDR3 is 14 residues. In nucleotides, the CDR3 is TGTGCCACCAGCTTTTCCGGGACAGAATATGGCTACACCTTC. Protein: CATSFSGTEYGYTF.

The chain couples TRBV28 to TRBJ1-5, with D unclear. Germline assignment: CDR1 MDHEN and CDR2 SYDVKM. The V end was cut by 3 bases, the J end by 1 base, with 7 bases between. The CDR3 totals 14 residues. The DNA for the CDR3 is TGTGCCAGCAGTTTGGTACAAAGCAATCAGCCCCAGCATTTT. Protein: CASSLVQSNQPQHF.

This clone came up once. The CDR3 DNA reads TGCGCCAGCAGCCTCCAATCCGGGACTAGGGTCTACGAGCAGTACTTC. Protein: CASSLQSGTRVYEQYF. V gene TRBV4-1 combines with J gene TRBJ2-7; the match to TRBD2 covers 8 bases. Per the germline V gene, CDR1 is MGHRA and CDR2 is YSYEKL. The CDR3 length is 16 residues. J gave up 3 bases and V 4 bases, and 11 bases lay outside the gene matches.